This T cell receptor (beta chain) was recorded in a study of T cells expressing NK-cell markers (dated by TCRdb to the early 2020s). For the study in its entirety: TCR beta-chain repertoires were profiled in sorted CD3+CD56+NKG2C+, CD3+CD56+NKG2C- and CD3+CD56-NKG2C+ T-cell subsets from several donors. Illumina HiSeq 2000/2500, MiSeq or NextSeq was used to sequence libraries as 2 x 150 bp reads. Randomly selected healthy volunteers, three men and five women, were used as the eight sequenced donors. Among the eight sequenced donors, seven were HCMV-seropositive and one was HCMV-seronegative.

TCRdb shows the sequencer as Illumina HiSeq 2000. TCR beta cDNA libraries were prepared using 5'RACE template switching, which introduced a universal primer site and unique molecular identifiers. Priming for cDNA synthesis came from the TCR beta constant segment, and two successive PCR amplification steps followed. Per the authors' processing: Reads were demultiplexed and grouped by UMI with MIGEC, and clonotypes were assembled and quantified with MiTCR. Only TCR cDNA sequences supported by at least two reads were kept to exclude erroneous sequences. Downstream repertoire analysis used the tcR package, and clonotypes were matched across fractions by CDR3 nucleotide sequence plus V segment. Antigen specificity was annotated against VDJdb with VDJmatch, allowing one amino acid substitution in CDR3. TCRdb reprocessed the reads, and each CDR3 protein sequence is entered once, without DNA. Clone size and V and J calls follow TCRdb, not the original study. The data table for this sample lists around 260,000 distinct CDR3 sequences. The ten largest make up about 4.2% of the sample.

A commercial ELISA kit detecting HCMV-specific IgG in serum was used to determine HCMV serostatus. Ficoll density gradient centrifugation was used to isolate peripheral blood mononuclear cells from blood. The full study reports these points: Those dominant clonotypes were again the most abundant among CD3+CD56-NKG2C+ cells in several donors, at about 25-60.1%. Whether the expanded NKG2C-expressing T cell clones were specific for HCMV antigens remained unclear. In several donors, the dominant CD3+CD56+NKG2C+ clonotypes ranked among the top 10 CD8+ clonotypes, making up about 1.0-7.5% of CD8+ T cells.

Remarks on this clonotype: Its antigen specificity is not known.

This clonotype originated in a woman aged 18 to 75 in good health. Sequenced: blood T cells: a sorted CD56 or NKG2C T cell subset, CD4+ or CD8+ T cells, or bulk PBMC T cells (not recorded which).

The CDR3 region: CSARDANSNQPQHF. The receptor chain draws on TRBV20-1 and TRBJ1-5. The CDR3 runs 14 amino acids, cysteine and phenylalanine included. A DNA sequence was not provided. As encoded in the germline V gene (reference sequence), CDR1 is DFQATT while CDR2 is SNEGSKA.